Below, 24 T cell receptor beta chains from the same sample are listed, as sequenced in a study of vaccination and CD4 T cells after COVID-19. The assay that was used to sequence DNA from cultured CD4+ T cells was the Oncomine TCR Beta short-read assay. TCRdb re-called the PCR reads through MiXCR, storing one row per CDR3 protein. This sample has approximately 16,000 distinct CDR3 sequences, with around 74% found just once. Treatment indicated: roughly ten-day PBMC culture with coronavirus spike peptide pools or control peptides (ViraFEST assay). These TCRs are of unknown antigen specificity. The sample taken for sequencing was CD4+ T cells from blood, cultured in vitro. All receptors come from a human donor who had recovered from COVID-19.

The V call is TRBV2, the J call TRBJ2-2; possible D gene TRBD2, 6 bases. V lost 3 bases and J lost 4, with 18 bases in between. Germline V gene lookup returns CDR1 SNHLY and CDR2 FYNNEI. This CDR3 comprises 17 residues. Written as DNA, the CDR3 is TGTGCCAGCAGTGAGATGGCGCGGGGTCCGGGCACCGGGGAGCTGTTTTTT. Amino acids: CASSEMARGPGTGELFF.

The chain joins TRBV15 to TRBJ2-1, with TRBD2 matching over 14 bases. CDR1 is LNHNV and CDR2 is YYDKDF in the germline V gene (reference sequence). The junction had 7 bases not matched to a gene; V was cut back by 3 bases and J by 3 bases. This CDR3 has 18 residues. CDR3 in DNA: TGTGCCACCAGCAGGGAATCGGGACTAGCGGGAGACTACAATGAGCAGTTCTTC. Its protein is CATSRESGLAGDYNEQFF.

In its sample, this clonotype was seen once. This chain connects TRBV20-1 to TRBJ1-5; D may be TRBD1 (5 bases). CDR1 and CDR2 from the germline V gene are DFQATT and SNEGSKA (reference sequence). The CDR3 is made up of 13 amino acids. V was clipped by 7 bases and J by 5 bases, with 15 bases between them. This chain's CDR3 is CSVPDSGDQPQHF. The CDR3 bases are TGCAGTGTCCCGGACTCGGGGGATCAGCCCCAGCATTTT.

This clonotype turned up a few times. This chain connects TRBV15 to TRBJ2-3; TRBD2 is a possible D gene (5 bases). From germline, CDR1 is LNHNV and CDR2 YYDKDF (reference sequence). The CDR3 consists of 15 residues. Here the CDR3 reads CAVPTLAAGADTQYF. CDR3 coding DNA: TGTGCAGTACCAACCCTGGCCGCGGGCGCAGATACGCAGTATTTT.

J is TRBJ2-7 and V is TRBV24-1, with TRBD2 matching 10 bases. CDR3 length: 16 residues. J was trimmed by 7 bases and V by 4 bases; bases with no gene match: 12. Germline V lookup: CDR1 KGHDR, CDR2 SFDVKD. The CDR3 loop is CATSDPSGSGGGEQYF. In DNA, the CDR3 is TGTGCCACCAGTGACCCTAGCGGGAGCGGGGGTGGAGAGCAGTACTTC.

V is TRBV7-3 and J is TRBJ2-7; tentative D call: TRBD2 (5 bases). Germline V gene data show CDR1 as SGHTA and CDR2 as FQGTGA. The germline V and J ends were trimmed by 5 bases and 6 bases, with 11 bases remaining between them. The CDR3 contains 12 residues. Here the CDR3 reads CASSVGRGEQYF. The CDR3 coding sequence is TGTGCCAGCAGCGTCGGCCGGGGCGAGCAGTACTTC.

The sample holds a few counts of this clonotype. The chain uses TRBV7-2 and TRBJ1-6; D gene uncertain. V was clipped by 1 base and J by 6 bases, with 7 bases between them. This CDR3 is built from 14 residues. The germline V gene encodes CDR1 SGHTA and CDR2 FQGNSA. The chain's CDR3 is CASSLVDFNSPLHF. CDR3 DNA: TGTGCCAGCAGCTTAGTCGACTTTAATTCACCCCTCCACTTT.

The chain employs TRBV20-1 and TRBJ1-6; possible D gene TRBD1, 5 bases. Trimming cost V 3 bases and J 0 bases, with 9 bases left between them. The germline CDR1 and CDR2 sequences are DFQATT and SNEGSKA (reference sequence). CDR3 length: 15 amino acids. The CDR3 is CSARQGGSYNSPLHF. DNA for the CDR3: TGCAGTGCTAGGCAGGGAGGCTCCTATAATTCACCCCTCCACTTT.

This chain uses TRBV20-1 with TRBJ1-1; D not resolved. Germline V gene lookup returns CDR1 DFQATT and CDR2 SNEGSKA (reference sequence). The CDR3 runs to 13 residues. The CDR3 loop reads CSPNGRTNTEAFF. CDR3 nucleotide sequence: TGCAGCCCTAACGGGAGGACGAACACTGAAGCTTTCTTT.

The V gene is TRBV19, the J gene TRBJ1-5; 7 positions match TRBD1. Germline lookup yields CDR1 LNHDA and CDR2 SQIVND (reference sequence). V trimming: 6 bases; J trimming: 6 bases; junction bases outside the gene matches: 11. The CDR3 has 15 amino acids. CDR3 DNA sequence: TGTGCCAGTAGCCTAACGACAGGGCAAAGTCAGCCCCAGCATTTT. It codes for CASSLTTGQSQPQHF.

The chain links TRBV11-3 to TRBJ2-1; no reliable D call. CDR3 length: 14 residues. V was trimmed by 3 bases and J by 6 bases, leaving 12 bases between them. Per the germline V gene, CDR1 is SGHNT and CDR2 is YENEEA. The CDR3 nucleotides are TGTGCCAGCAGCTTCGAAACCGGTACCAATGAGCAGTTCTTC. Translating gives CASSFETGTNEQFF.

The chain combines TRBV24-1 with TRBJ2-5; 8 nucleotides align to TRBD2. The CDR3 loop spans 18 amino acids. Germline V CDR1 and CDR2: KGHDR, SFDVKD. V lost 6 bases, J lost 3 bases, and 17 bases stayed unmatched. The CDR3 nucleotides read TGTGCCACCAGTCTGAGTAAAGCGGGAGTGGAGGCGAAAGAGACCCAGTACTTC. Encoded protein: CATSLSKAGVEAKETQYF.

This clonotype showed up just once. V and J are TRBV19 and TRBJ1-1; D is ambiguous. V was shortened by 6 bases and J by 3 bases, with 20 bases between the two germline ends. The CDR3 is 16 amino acids. The V gene's germline CDR1 is LNHDA and CDR2 SQIVND (reference sequence). The CDR3 reads CASSPEVRSWDTEAFF. The CDR3 DNA reads TGTGCCAGTAGCCCGGAGGTCCGAAGTTGGGACACTGAAGCTTTCTTT.

This chain uses TRBV7-3 with TRBJ2-5; 9 bases align to TRBD2. Trimming removed 4 bases from V and 3 bases from J; junction bases left unmatched: 6. The CDR3 covers 15 residues. Germline lookup yields CDR1 SGHTA and CDR2 FQGTGA. CDR3 loop: CASSSGSGSEETQYF. The CDR3 DNA follows: TGTGCCAGCAGCTCGGGTAGCGGGAGCGAAGAGACCCAGTACTTC.

In this sample, this clonotype turned up a few times. The genes are TRBV27 and TRBJ1-2, with D uncertain. Trimming took 6 bases from V and 0 from J, leaving 11 bases between them. The V gene's germline CDR1 is MNHEY and CDR2 SMNVEV (reference sequence). CDR3 length: 14 residues. The CDR3 reads CASRADPSNYGYTF. DNA for the CDR3: TGTGCCAGCAGAGCAGACCCCTCTAACTATGGCTACACCTTC.

In this sample, this clonotype turned up a few times. The rearrangement uses TRBV6-2 or TRBV6-3 and TRBJ2-2, with 14 bases lining up with TRBD2. With V trimmed by 6 bases and J by 3 bases, 12 bases remained unmatched. The germline gives CDR1 MNHEY, CDR2 SVGEGT. This CDR3 comprises 19 residues. This CDR3 reads CASRRPTSGRGSDTGELFF. Written as DNA, the CDR3 is TGTGCCAGCAGGAGACCGACTAGCGGGAGGGGCTCGGACACCGGGGAGCTGTTTTTT.

The rearrangement uses TRBV29-1 and TRBJ1-1; D gene unclear. Germline V CDR1 and CDR2: SQVTM, ANQGSEA. V was pared by 4 bases and J by 5 bases, with 8 bases between. The CDR3 totals 11 residues. In DNA, the CDR3 is TGCAGCGTTGCCGGGTGGACTGAAGCTTTCTTT. This codes for CSVAGWTEAFF.

There are a few counts of this clonotype. The chain carries TRBV15 and TRBJ2-3, with unresolved D. Trimming left V 0 bases short and J 10 bases short, with 14 bases between. The CDR3 covers 14 residues. Germline V lookup: CDR1 LNHNV, CDR2 YYDKDF (reference sequence). The CDR3 sequence: CATSRDRGLQSQYF. The CDR3 DNA sequence: TGTGCCACCAGCAGAGATCGTGGCCTGCAATCGCAGTATTTT.

The CDR3 spells CAWSLGLNYGYTF. CDR3 sequence (DNA): TGTGCCTGGAGTCTGGGGCTTAACTATGGCTACACCTTC. The V call is TRBV30, the J call TRBJ1-2, with D possibly TRBD1 on 5 matching bases. CDR1 and CDR2 (germline): GTSNPN, SVGIG (reference sequence). This CDR3 spans 13 amino acids. With 2 bases removed from V and 1 base from J, the gap between germline ends came to 8 bases.

J is TRBJ2-7 and V is TRBV20-1; 9 bases are a match to TRBD2. CDR1 and CDR2 from the germline V gene are DFQATT and SNEGSKA (reference sequence). This CDR3 comprises 12 residues. The ends lost 3 bases at V and 7 bases at J; junction bases unmatched: 4. The chain's CDR3 is CSARGSGSEQYF. CDR3 DNA: TGCAGTGCTAGGGGTAGCGGGAGTGAGCAGTACTTC.

This clonotype was seen more than once but under ten times. This rearrangement joins TRBV20-1 to TRBJ1-1; tentative D call: TRBD1 (5 bases). This CDR3 has 16 amino acids. Germline loops: CDR1 DFQATT, CDR2 SNEGSKA (reference sequence). Trimming took off 0 bases at V and 0 bases at J, with 14 bases between the two ends. CDR3 nucleotide sequence: TGCAGTGCTAGAGATGGGGGGGGAACGATGAACACTGAAGCTTTCTTT. Amino acids: CSARDGGGTMNTEAFF.

The V and J genes are TRBV19 and TRBJ1-1; 12 bases fit TRBD1. The CDR3 totals 15 residues. Germline CDR1 reads LNHDA; CDR2 reads SQIVND (reference sequence). Germline trimming cut 5 bases from V and 11 bases from J; bases unmatched to any gene: 12. This chain's CDR3 is CASSAGTGGFLGAFF. The DNA for the CDR3 is TGTGCCAGTAGTGCCGGGACAGGGGGCTTCCTGGGGGCTTTCTTT.

V gene TRBV27 combines with J gene TRBJ1-4; D remains unclear. From germline, CDR1 is MNHEY and CDR2 SMNVEV (reference sequence). This CDR3 has 15 amino acids. Trimming removed 2 bases from V and 7 bases from J, with 14 bases in between. This CDR3 reads CASSLMGAVGEKLFF. The CDR3 DNA reads as TGTGCCAGCAGTTTAATGGGTGCGGTGGGTGAAAAACTGTTTTTT.

This sequence joins TRBV4-1 and TRBJ1-5, with D possibly matching TRBD1 (5 bases). Trimming left V 3 bases short and J 4 bases short, with 7 bases between. Germline assignment: CDR1 MGHRA and CDR2 YSYEKL. The CDR3 is 13 amino acids. CDR3 in amino acids: CASSQGGNQPQHF. The CDR3 nucleotides read TGCGCCAGCAGCCAGGGGGGGAATCAGCCCCAGCATTTT.